These 13 T cell receptor beta chains were all obtained from the same sample, sequenced in a study of CD8+CD57+ T cells in acquired aplastic anemia. TCR beta VDJ combinations and CDR3 sequences were profiled from genomic DNA. A single record per CDR3 protein comes from TCRdb applying MiXCR to the reads. Altogether 200,000 or so distinct CDR3 sequences are present, roughly half being singletons, with the ten largest covering approximately 9.4%. Before being chosen for sequencing, patients had shown CD8+CD57+ cell expansion by flow cytometry. Material for sequencing was sorted CD4+, CD8+, or CD8+CD57+ T cells (not recorded which) from PBMCs. These receptors all come from a human donor with aplastic anemia.

This clonotype was seen many times. CDR3 in DNA: TGCAGCGTAAACCGGGACAGACTCACAGATACGCAGTATTTT. It encodes CSVNRDRLTDTQYF. This sequence joins TRBV29-1 and TRBJ2-3; 7 bases map to TRBD1. From germline, CDR1 is SQVTM and CDR2 ANQGSEA. The CDR3 loop spans 14 amino acids. Losses at the gene ends were 6 bases for V and 2 bases for J; bases not matched to a gene: 8.

V is TRBV19 and J is TRBJ1-6, with TRBD1 matching 9 bases. The CDR3 extends over 13 amino acids. J was trimmed by 9 bases and V by 8 bases; bases with no gene match: 5. Germline CDR1 LNHDA, CDR2 SQIVND (reference sequence). The CDR3 region has the DNA TGTGCCAGTCAGACAGGGGGAGGTTCACCCCTCCACTTT. It encodes CASQTGGGSPLHF. Based on the CDR3 plus reference TRBV19 and TRBJ1-6, the full variable domain is DGGITQSPKYLFRKEGQNVTLSCEQNLNHDAMYWYRQDPGQGLRLIYYSQIVNDFQKGDIAEGYSVSREKKESFPLTVTSAQKNPTAFYLCASQTGGGSPLHFGNGTRLTVT.

This clonotype showed up many times. This chain joins TRBV6-1 and TRBJ2-7; D call uncertain. Germline lookup yields CDR1 MNHNS and CDR2 SASEGT. This CDR3 has 13 residues. V lost 6 bases and J lost 3, with 12 bases in between. Here the CDR3 DNA reads TGTGCCAGCAGCCCACACCGAAACTACGAGCAGTACTTC. Encoded protein: CASSPHRNYEQYF.

The chain couples TRBV7-3 to TRBJ2-5; perhaps TRBD2 as D (6 bases). V was pared by 0 bases and J by 1 base, with 12 bases between. The CDR3 contains 16 residues. CDR1 SGHTA and CDR2 FQGTGA come from the germline V gene. DNA of the CDR3: TGTGCCAGCAGCTTAACGGGGACTGATATCCAAGAGACCCAGTACTTC. It yields the protein CASSLTGTDIQETQYF.

V gene TRBV30 combines with J gene TRBJ2-5, with D perhaps matching TRBD2 (5 bases). This CDR3 contains 14 residues. The V end was cut by 4 bases, the J end by 5 bases, with 17 bases between. CDR1 and CDR2 from the germline V gene are GTSNPN and SVGIG (reference sequence). In DNA, the CDR3 is TGTGCCTGGACACCCGTCCACTCGGGGGAGACCCAGTACTTC. Translated, it gives CAWTPVHSGETQYF.

This chain links TRBV7-8 with TRBJ2-7; 7 bases match TRBD1. Germline V CDR1 and CDR2: SGHVS, FQNEAQ. This CDR3 has 13 residues. V shed 4 bases, J shed 2 bases, and the junction held 2 bases outside the gene matches. The CDR3 DNA reads as TGTGCCAGCAGCTCGGGACAGACCTACGAGCAGTACTTC. Protein product: CASSSGQTYEQYF.

To note about this clonotype: An end of the junction does not agree with germline; a read error may underlie this. This rearrangement joins TRBV24-1 to TRBJ2-3; 7 positions match TRBD1. Germline CDR1 reads KGHDR; CDR2 reads SFDVKD. The CDR3 consists of 18 residues. The CDR3 sequence: CATSDLGTASGHTDTRYF. The CDR3 DNA is TGTGCCACCAGTGATTTAGGGACAGCAAGCGGACACACAGATACGCGGTATTTT.

Concerning this clonotype: A much bigger clone sits one base away, suggesting this may be a read error. The J gene is TRBJ1-5, the V gene TRBV10-3; D is unresolved. Germline assignment: CDR1 ENHRY and CDR2 SYGVKD. The length of the CDR3 is 15 residues. CDR3 amino acids: CASSYSNAGNQPRHF. CDR3 nucleotide sequence: TGTGCCAGCAGTTACTCGAACGCGGGGAATCAGCCCCGGCATTTT.

The chain carries TRBV2 and TRBJ2-1; TRBD1 or TRBD2 may be the D gene (5 bases each). The CDR3 consists of 15 residues. Deletions cut 4 bases from V and 3 bases from J, with 13 bases between. Germline CDR1 is SNHLY and CDR2 is FYNNEI. The CDR3 loop is CASSGGAGDYNEQFF. CDR3 nucleotide sequence: TGTGCCAGCAGTGGAGGGGCCGGGGACTACAATGAGCAGTTCTTC.

V gene TRBV20-1 combines with J gene TRBJ2-2; 9 bases map to TRBD2. The J segment lost 6 bases and the V segment lost 0 bases, leaving 8 bases of the junction unmatched. This CDR3 is 16 amino acids long. Germline V gene data show CDR1 as DFQATT and CDR2 as SNEGSKA (reference sequence). DNA of the CDR3: TGCAGTGCTAGAGATCAAGGGACTAGCTCAGCCGGGGAGCTGTTTTTT. Its translation: CSARDQGTSSAGELFF.

In the case of this clonotype: This may arise from a read error, as a much more abundant clone is one base away. The genes are TRBV5-1 and TRBJ1-6; D is ambiguous. Germline V gene lookup returns CDR1 SGHRS and CDR2 YFSETQ. CDR3 size: 15 residues. The CDR3 is CASSLQESYKSPLHF. CDR3 nucleotides: TGCGCCAGCAGCTTGCAGGAGTCCTATAAGTCACCCCTCCACTTT.

The gene calls are TRBV7-6 and TRBJ2-7; D is undetermined. Trimming cost V 2 bases and J 2 bases, with 16 bases left between them. The CDR3 has 16 residues. CDR1 is SGHVS, CDR2 FNYEAQ, per germline. CDR3 in DNA: TGTGCCAGCAGCTTAAGGGTTCGCTCCAGAACCTACGAGCAGTACTTC. Encoded protein: CASSLRVRSRTYEQYF.

The genes are TRBV25-1 and TRBJ2-5; 14 bases align to TRBD2. V lost 0 bases and J lost 2; bases outside the gene matches: 8. Germline V gives CDR1 MGHDK, CDR2 SYGVNS. This CDR3 has 19 amino acids. The DNA of the CDR3 is TGTGCCAGCAGTGAATATCGGGGACTAGCGGGGGTAGTACAAGAGACCCAGTACTTC. It codes for CASSEYRGLAGVVQETQYF.